The 2 T cell receptor beta chains reported below all come from one sample, sequenced in a study of OX40 agonist ivuxolimab in advanced cancers. TCRdb's table, derived via immunoSEQ multiplex PCR, lists solely in-frame clones and lacks some. The sample lists around 84,000 clones, 92% occurring once. This specimen consisted of CD4+ or CD8+ T cells sorted from blood, obtained in a trial of the OX40 agonist ivuxolimab. The receptors stem from an adult with an advanced solid tumor such as melanoma, head and neck, liver or kidney cancer.

This clone appeared a few times. The chain recombines TRBV25-1 with TRBJ2-7; 9 bases match TRBD1. With 8 bases clipped from V and 5 bases from J, the junction kept 1 base outside the gene matches. The CDR3 runs to 11 residues. Germline CDR1 MGHDK, CDR2 SYGVNS. CDR3 DNA sequence: TGTGCCAGCCGGACAGGGGACGAGCAGTACTTC. This codes for CASRTGDEQYF.

For this clone: The junction departs from the called germline gene at one end, perhaps through a read error. The J gene is TRBJ2-7, the V gene TRBV7-8; 14 positions match TRBD2. The CDR3 length is 13 residues. Per the germline V gene, CDR1 is SGHVS and CDR2 is FQNEAQ. CDR3 nucleotide sequence: TGTGCCAGCAGCCAGAGGGGGACTAGCGGGAGCTCCTTC. This gives the protein CASSQRGTSGSSF. Full variable domain (remainder filled in from reference TRBV7-8 and TRBJ2-7): GAGVSQSPRYKVAKRGQDVALRCDPISGHVSLFWYQQALGQGPEFLTYFQNEAQLDKSGLPSDRFFAERPEGSVSTLKIQRTQQEDSAVYLCASSQRGTSGSSFGPGTRLTVT.